The 21 T cell receptor beta chains reported below all come from one sample, sequenced in a study of cytomegalovirus exposure and HLA in healthy donors. The PCR employed 60 Vbeta primers together with 13 Jbeta primers. Generated by immunoSEQ multiplex PCR, the TCRdb table keeps only in-frame clones and is missing some. The table lists 45,000 to 65,000 clones. The sample taken for sequencing was PBMCs. These receptor sequences come from a man younger than 35 in good health and CMV-seropositive.

The V call is TRBV6-5, the J call TRBJ2-5, with D perhaps TRBD1 (6 bases). The CDR3 covers 15 residues. Germline CDR1 is MNHEY and CDR2 is SVGAGI. The V end was cut by 6 bases, the J end by 2 bases, with 16 bases between. Here the CDR3 DNA reads TGTGCCAGCAGGAGTGCAGGGGTTGTTCAAGAGACCCAGTACTTC. Translating gives CASRSAGVVQETQYF.

The rearrangement joins TRBV9 to TRBJ2-7; D gene uncertain. Trimming pared 1 base from V and 3 bases from J, leaving 8 bases between. Germline CDR1 SGDLS, CDR2 YYNGEE. CDR3 length equals 13 residues. In DNA form, the CDR3 reads TGTGCCAGCAGCGTAAAGAGTGACTACGAGCAGTACTTC. It specifies CASSVKSDYEQYF.

The chain has TRBV2 and TRBJ1-3; no firm D call. The length of the CDR3 is 15 residues. Germline CDR1 SNHLY, CDR2 FYNNEI. V was shortened by 3 bases and J by 2 bases, with 11 bases between the two germline ends. The CDR3 coding sequence is TGTGCCAGCAGTGAGGGCACAGTAGCTGGAAACACCATATATTTT. Protein sequence: CASSEGTVAGNTIYF.

The chain recombines TRBV7-3 with TRBJ2-3; the D gene is possibly TRBD2 (6 bases). This CDR3 has 15 amino acids. Germline CDR1 and CDR2: SGHTA and FQGTGA. Trimming cost V 5 bases and J 5 bases, with 17 bases left between them. The CDR3 nucleotides are TGTGCCAGCAGCCGAGTGGAGGGAGCTAAAGATACGCAGTATTTT. It is translated as CASSRVEGAKDTQYF. The variable domain in full, completed from reference TRBV7-3 and TRBJ2-3, reads GAGVSQTPSNKVTEKGKYVELRCDPISGHTALYWYRQSLGQGPEFLIYFQGTGAADDSGLPNDRFFAVRPEGSVSTLKIQRTERGDSAVYLCASSRVEGAKDTQYFGPGTRLTVL.

The chain employs TRBV30 and TRBJ2-7; a possible D gene is TRBD2 (5 bases). Germline-derived CDR1 and CDR2 are GTSNPN and SVGIG (reference sequence). The ends were cut back, 1 base at V and 3 bases at J, with 13 bases in the middle. The CDR3 loop spans 14 amino acids. CDR3 in amino acids: CAWSEREGGYEQYF. For the CDR3, the DNA is TGTGCCTGGAGTGAGCGTGAGGGCGGCTACGAGCAGTACTTC. Based on the CDR3 plus reference TRBV30 and TRBJ2-7, the full variable domain is SQTIHQWPATLVQPVGSPLSLECTVEGTSNPNLYWYRQAAGRGLQLLFYSVGIGQISSEVPQNLSASRPQDRQFILSSKKLLLSDSGFYLCAWSEREGGYEQYFGPGTRLTVT.

This rearrangement joins TRBV6-6 to TRBJ2-6; D perhaps matches TRBD1 (5 bases). V was trimmed by 5 bases and J by 0 bases, leaving 8 bases between them. The CDR3 runs 15 residues. The germline gives CDR1 MNHNY, CDR2 SVGAGI (reference sequence). Here the CDR3 reads CASSDQGSGANVLTF. The CDR3 region has the DNA TGTGCCAGCAGTGATCAGGGCTCTGGGGCCAACGTCCTGACTTTC.

The genes are TRBV7-3 and TRBJ2-5; D uncertain. The V and J ends lost 2 bases and 2 bases respectively, with 18 bases between them. CDR1 and CDR2 (germline): SGHTA, FQGTGA. The CDR3 runs to 17 residues. The CDR3 nucleotides read TGTGCCAGCAGCTTACTCGGCGGCGTGACGGAGCAAGAGACCCAGTACTTC. Translated, it gives CASSLLGGVTEQETQYF.

The chain links TRBV25-1 to TRBJ2-1, with D possibly being TRBD2 (5 bases). Germline V gene sequence: CDR1 MGHDK, CDR2 SYGVNS. There are 14 residues in the CDR3. Trimming stripped 2 bases from V and 5 bases from J, with 10 bases between. In DNA, the CDR3 is TGTGCCAGCAGTGAAAAGGACTTGAACAATGAGCAGTTCTTC. Its protein product is CASSEKDLNNEQFF.

The chain carries TRBV5-1 and TRBJ2-3, with 11 bases lining up with TRBD2. The germline V gene encodes CDR1 SGHRS and CDR2 YFSETQ. CDR3 size: 15 residues. Trimming removed 4 bases from V and 3 bases from J; junction bases left unmatched: 4. This chain's CDR3 is CASSPWTSGTDTQYF. The CDR3 DNA is TGCGCCAGCAGCCCGTGGACTAGCGGGACAGATACGCAGTATTTT.

The chain uses TRBV19 and TRBJ2-5; 9 bases are shared with TRBD1. The trim removed 3 bases at V and 5 bases at J, leaving 7 bases unmatched. This CDR3 region has 15 residues. Germline CDR1 is LNHDA and CDR2 is SQIVND (reference sequence). CDR3 sequence (DNA): TGTGCCAGTAGTATGGTGGGACAGGGCCCTGAGACCCAGTACTTC. This encodes CASSMVGQGPETQYF.

The chain is built from TRBV10-3 and TRBJ1-1; perhaps TRBD1 as D (5 bases). CDR1 and CDR2 from the germline V gene are ENHRY and SYGVKD. The CDR3 spans 14 residues. Deletions cut 4 bases from V and 1 base from J, with 10 bases between. The CDR3 DNA reads TGTGCCATCAGTGGGAGGGGTCAGAACACTGAAGCTTTCTTT. Amino acids: CAISGRGQNTEAFF.

Here the CDR3 DNA reads TGTGCCAGCAGCTCCAACAGTTACAATCAGCCCCAGCATTTT. Protein: CASSSNSYNQPQHF. The chain joins TRBV28 to TRBJ1-5; D remains ambiguous. Germline V gives CDR1 MDHEN, CDR2 SYDVKM. The CDR3 spans 14 residues. V lost 6 bases and J 3 bases, leaving 12 bases between the germline ends.

This chain links TRBV30 with TRBJ1-1; 9 bases are a match to TRBD1. With V trimmed by 4 bases and J by 5 bases, 14 bases remained unmatched. CDR3 length: 16 residues. Germline-derived CDR1 and CDR2 are GTSNPN and SVGIG (reference sequence). DNA for the CDR3: TGTGCCTGGACCCCCACACTGGGACAGGGAGGGACTGAAGCTTTCTTT. Translating it yields CAWTPTLGQGGTEAFF.

V usage is TRBV18 and J usage is TRBJ2-7; 9 nucleotides align to TRBD1. With V trimmed by 3 bases and J by 5 bases, 5 bases remained unmatched. The CDR3 covers 14 residues. The germline V gene encodes CDR1 KGHSH and CDR2 LQKENI. The CDR3 sequence is CASSPGTGRNEQYF. CDR3 coding DNA: TGTGCCAGCTCACCCGGGACAGGGCGTAACGAGCAGTACTTC. Full variable domain (rest looked up from reference TRBV18 and TRBJ2-7): NAGVMQNPRHLVRRRGQEARLRCSPMKGHSHVYWYRQLPEEGLKFMVYLQKENIIDESGMPKERFSAEFPKEGPSILRIQQVVRGDSAAYFCASSPGTGRNEQYFGPGTRLTVT.

The chain employs TRBV21-1 and TRBJ2-5; the table's D call of TRBD1 was not tested on the DNA. TRBV21-1 is annotated as a pseudogene. This CDR3 is 14 amino acids long. The CDR3 DNA sequence: TGTGCCAGCAGCAAGGGGGACACCCAAGAGACCCAGTACTTC. Translated, it gives CASSKGDTQETQYF.

The rearrangement uses TRBV5-6 and TRBJ2-1; 9 nucleotides align to TRBD2. The CDR3 is 14 amino acids. Looked up from germline, CDR1 is SGHDT and CDR2 is YYEEEE. The V gene end was trimmed by 2 bases and the J gene end by 6 bases; junction bases not matched to a gene: 3. This CDR3 reads CASSLGGLANEQFF. CDR3 coding DNA: TGTGCCAGCAGCTTAGGGGGACTAGCCAATGAGCAGTTCTTC. The full variable domain, rest sourced from reference TRBV5-6 and TRBJ2-1, is DAGVTQSPTHLIKTRGQQVTLRCSPKSGHDTVSWYQQALGQGPQFIFQYYEEEERQRGNFPDRFSGHQFPNYSSELNVNALLLGDSALYLCASSLGGLANEQFFGPGTRLTVL.

V gene TRBV5-6 combines with J gene TRBJ2-5; D unresolved. V lost 3 bases and J 7 bases, leaving 10 bases between the germline ends. Germline CDR1 reads SGHDT; CDR2 reads YYEEEE. This CDR3 spans 12 amino acids. CDR3 nucleotide sequence: TGTGCCAGCAGCTATTCGCGGAGGACCCAGTACTTC. Residues: CASSYSRRTQYF.

The chain joins TRBV6-5 to TRBJ2-2; 10 bases are a match to TRBD1. Trimming took 4 bases from V and 4 from J; bases not matched to a gene: 0. The CDR3 is 14 amino acids. The germline V gene encodes CDR1 MNHEY and CDR2 SVGAGI. CDR3 coding DNA: TGTGCCAGCAGTTGGACAGGGGGCACCGGGGAGCTGTTTTTT. Amino acids: CASSWTGGTGELFF.

The genes are TRBV18 and TRBJ1-2, with 8 bases aligning to TRBD1. V lost 2 bases and J lost 7; bases outside the gene matches: 6. The CDR3 extends over 14 amino acids. CDR1 and CDR2 (germline): KGHSH, LQKENI. CDR3: CASSPETGVGGYTF. In nucleotides, the CDR3 is TGTGCCAGCTCACCAGAGACAGGGGTTGGTGGCTACACCTTC.

This sequence joins TRBV7-3 and TRBJ2-4; 8 nucleotides agree with TRBD2. Germline assignment: CDR1 SGHTA and CDR2 FQGTGA. The CDR3 is 18 amino acids. V was pared by 5 bases and J by 2 bases, with 14 bases of the junction left unmatched. This CDR3 is CASSLAGSGSGSKNIQYF. The CDR3 nucleotides are TGTGCCAGCAGCCTCGCCGGGAGCGGGAGTGGGTCCAAAAACATTCAGTACTTC. Complete variable domain (other parts from reference TRBV7-3 and TRBJ2-4): GAGVSQTPSNKVTEKGKYVELRCDPISGHTALYWYRQSLGQGPEFLIYFQGTGAADDSGLPNDRFFAVRPEGSVSTLKIQRTERGDSAVYLCASSLAGSGSGSKNIQYFGAGTRLSVL.

The chain employs TRBV11-3 and TRBJ2-7; 8 bases align to TRBD1. Trimming cost V 2 bases and J 0 bases; bases outside gene matches: 6. This CDR3 comprises 16 residues. Germline CDR1 reads SGHNT; CDR2 reads YENEEA. CDR3 sequence reads: CASSLKTGEPSYEQYF. CDR3 sequence (DNA): TGTGCCAGCAGCTTAAAGACAGGGGAGCCCTCCTACGAGCAGTACTTC.